This TCR beta chain was sequenced for a study of cytomegalovirus exposure and HLA in healthy donors. V was clipped by 1 base and J by 4 bases, with 11 bases between them. In germline, CDR1 is SGHRS, CDR2 YFSETQ. The CDR3 is 14 residues long. To note about this clone: Its matching antigen is unknown.

Use of 60 Vbeta and 13 Jbeta primers characterized the PCR. The assay was immunoSEQ multiplex PCR, and TCRdb's table has in-frame clones only and misses some. The sample holds more than 95,000 clones, approximately 70% seen once. Regarding the study as a whole: Confirmation was obtained in vitro that a few CMV-associated chains are specific for CMV antigens. Productive status was seen about 87% or about 30% of the time for most TCR beta V segments in an earlier analysis.

The sequence was collected from a man between 60 and 70 years old in good health and CMV-seropositive. The J gene is TRBJ1-2, the V gene TRBV5-1, with TRBD1 as a possible D gene (6 bases). Source material: PBMCs. This CDR3 reads CASSLRTASYGYTF. The CDR3 nucleotides read TGCGCCAGCAGCTTGAGGACAGCGAGCTATGGCTACACCTTC.